This T cell receptor (beta chain) was found in a study of regulatory T cells in long-lasting Graves disease. Study findings and constraints: Among persistent patients, a larger number of public clonotypes were shared (about 3,000) than among newly diagnosed patients (more than 850). Favored usage of TRBV28, TRBJ1-2 and TRBJ2-5 was recorded in persistent disease.

Time point indicated: newly diagnosed GD, antithyroid drugs for less than 3 months. Making the TCR library involved RNA that had been extracted from PBMCs. Germline V gene lookup returns CDR1 SQVTM and CDR2 ANQGSEA. CDR3 length equals 14 residues. V lost 4 bases and J 1 base, leaving 13 bases between the germline ends. The table lists this clonotype with many counts. Its antigen is not known. Arm-PCR with iRepertoire HTBI primers amplified the CDR3 regions for these TCR beta libraries. One entry per CDR3 protein, called by TCRdb with MiXCR from the multiplex PCR reads. The sample holds 500,000 or so distinct CDR3 sequences, under 20% seen once. The data also belong to a second study, concerning T cells in Graves' hyperthyroidism and ophthalmopathy. This second report adds: A lack of ophthalmopathy progression within 18 months defined stable Graves' hyperthyroidism. Hyperthyroidism, newly diagnosed and lasting under 2 months, affected patients aged 18 to 65.

The chain has TRBV29-1 and TRBJ1-1; TRBD1 might be the D (6 bases). This clonotype was obtained from a man aged 35-49 years with Graves disease. The specimen was peripheral blood mononuclear cells (PBMCs), collected at new diagnosis, from a patient treated with antithyroid drugs. In nucleotides, the CDR3 is TGCAGCGTTGTGAACAGGGTGGCGAACACTGAAGCTTTCTTT. Its translation: CSVVNRVANTEAFF. Using reference TRBV29-1 and TRBJ1-1 for the parts outside the CDR3, the full variable domain is SAVISQKPSRDICQRGTSLTIQCQVDSQVTMMFWYRQQPGQSLTLIATANQGSEATYESGFVIDKFPISRPNLTFSTLTVSNMSPEDSSIYLCSVVNRVANTEAFFGQGTRLTVV.